This TCR beta chain is drawn from a study of cytomegalovirus exposure and HLA in healthy donors. Study results and caveats: The productive fraction for most TCR beta V segments was about 87% or about 30% in an earlier analysis.

PCR used 60 Vbeta primers and 13 Jbeta primers. Some clones are missing from TCRdb's copy, which holds only in-frame ones; the method was immunoSEQ multiplex PCR. The data hold some 94,000 clones, with 69% observed a single time. This clone was picked up a small number of times. Its specificity is unknown. The sequenced sample was PBMCs. This receptor was obtained from a man in his forties or fifties in good health and CMV-seronegative.

The chain's CDR3 is CASGERGPSYNEQFF. For the CDR3, the DNA is TGTGCCAGCGGGGAGCGGGGCCCCTCCTACAATGAGCAGTTCTTC. The rearrangement uses TRBV6-5 and TRBJ2-1; TRBD2 matches 7 bases. The CDR3 covers 15 residues. The germline gives CDR1 MNHEY, CDR2 SVGAGI. After removal of 8 bases from V and 0 bases from J, the junction contained 7 bases not matched to a gene.